The text below deals with one TCR beta chain. Its antigen specificity is not known. A read error may produce the germline difference seen at one junction end. Total RNA and DNA were co-extracted without cell sorting from around 20-30 mg of bulk tissue using the AllPrep DNA/RNA mini kit. Four or five patients with histopathologically diagnosed primary liver carcinoma underwent surgical resection in China between November 2015 and 2016. Patients had chronic HBV infection and were treatment-naive at sampling. Each tumor was sampled at five spatially separated regions: the tumor centre plus the superior, inferior, left-lateral and right-lateral poles. More than 80% viable tumor cells were found by histology in every tumor sample. Fresh tumor and adjacent tissue pieces were bisected, with one half stored in RNAlater at -80 degrees C and the other half sent for histology. Starting from about 500 ng total RNA, TCRbeta-specific cDNA was produced by reverse transcription with a constant-region primer and ProtoScript II reverse transcriptase. Construction of the TCRbeta libraries relied on three nested rounds of multiplex PCR, following a slightly modified ARM-PCR procedure. Each of the first two PCR rounds ran for nine to eleven cycles and used multiplex TRBV1-TRBV30 forward primers together with a Cbeta reverse primer. Sample barcodes and Illumina adapters were added in a final 25-cycle PCR with Deep VentR polymerase. Before sequencing, amplicons of 200-500 bp were gel-purified using a QIAquick gel extraction kit. An Illumina HiSeq 2500 was used to sequence the TCRbeta amplicons with 250-bp paired-end reads. Per the original workflow: To recover full CDR3 sequences, reads were quality-trimmed using Trimmomatic v0.33 and paired reads were then merged using FLASH v1.2.11. MiGEC v1.2.1b assigned V, D and J germline segments to the rearranged TCRbeta sequences. VDJtools v1.0.0 computed clonotype statistics and Shannon-Wiener diversity indices. Except for diversity analysis, only each sample's 250 most abundant clonotypes were used in subsequent analyses to reduce sampling bias. In TCRdb, the public reads were trimmed at Q25 with fastp and aligned with MiXCR, with productive beta chains retained. Each CDR3 protein appears once, grouped with its most common genes and DNA. TCRdb's processing, not the study's, gives the V and J calls here. The sample contains 150,000 to 200,000 distinct CDR3 sequences, approximately 86% of them found a single time. The biggest ten clones account for 18% of the sample.

The data are from a study of tumor-infiltrating lymphocytes in primary liver carcinoma (TCRdb year 2017). About the investigation overall: The five patients, three men and two women aged 30 to 69 years, had hepatocellular carcinoma (four) or combined HCC and intrahepatic cholangiocarcinoma (one). The five patients had tumors of stage T1-T3 N0M0, with maximum diameters ranging from 4.2 to 10 cm. Each sample produced about 3.65 to 7.13 million productive TCRbeta reads, and read depth showed no significant difference between tissue types. The study combined TCRbeta repertoire sequencing, expression microarrays and whole-exome sequencing across five regions of each liver tumor, with adjacent normal tissue and blood. A total of approximately 35 specimens from 5 patients, comprising some 25 tumor regions, 5 adjacent noncancerous liver tissues and 5 peripheral blood samples, were covered by TCRbeta repertoire sequencing. The roughly 25 tumor region samples were profiled with Agilent mRNA microarrays so that TCRbeta repertoire diversity could be related to the local molecular phenotype. Reproducibility between technical replicate repertoires was high, with correlation coefficients above 0.98 and mean shared-clone rates about 0.9.

CDR3 length: 15 amino acids, cysteine to phenylalanine. Only the CDR3 region is kept as DNA, spanning 45 bases read in frame from base 1. Sequences LGHNA (CDR1) and YSLEER (CDR2) are obtained from the germline V gene. What the study reported, not specific to this receptor: Because only the TCR beta chain was sequenced and unpaired alpha chains were not captured, true repertoire diversity is likely underestimated. Only about 7-24% of top clones were present in all five regions of a tumor, suggesting spatial heterogeneity of tumor-infiltrating T cells. Only five or six patients were included in the study, and the authors note that the findings should be validated in a larger study. The top 250 clones accounted for a significantly greater share of the repertoire in tumors than in blood (p = 0.039). Pairs of tumor regions showed greater repertoire overlap (mean around 36%) than tumor-adjacent pairs (17%) or tumor-blood pairs (around 15%), which is consistent with antigen-driven expansion. Because the samples were bulk and unsorted, CD4+ and CD8+ T cell repertoires could not be compared.

This clonotype was obtained from a man aged 35-49 years with primary liver carcinoma and hepatitis B virus infection. Material for sequencing was tumor tissue from primary liver carcinoma. The receptor chain draws on TRBV4-3 and TRBJ1-1; a tentative D match to TRBD1 spans 5 bases. The CDR3 region has the sequence CACSQANRKNIEAFF. DNA sequence: TGCGCCTGCAGCCAAGCGAACAGGAAGAACATTGAAGCTTTCTTT.